This entry describes one T cell receptor beta chain. Study processing details: Counts of nucleated cells, estimated from reference gene primer amplification, were obtained. Generated by immunoSEQ multiplex PCR, the TCRdb table keeps only in-frame clones and is missing some. D and trimming were read from the DNA, whereas the V and J calls and clone size are those reported in that table. The profile shows 250,000 to 350,000 clones, about nine tenths of them singletons. This sample is drawn from a study of blood T cell repertoires in COVID-19. In the study overall: Sources were T cells, B-cell-depleted T cells, or PBMCs; the material itself was cDNA or gDNA.

Germline V gene lookup returns CDR1 KGHDR and CDR2 SFDVKD. V lost 10 bases and J lost 2, with 8 bases in between. The CDR3 loop spans 12 amino acids. The chain has TRBV24-1 and TRBJ1-5; D is unresolved. The receptor comes from a woman between 45 and 65 years old who had recovered from COVID-19. Sequencing was carried out using peripheral blood. The CDR3 nucleotides are TGTGCCACTGCGAGGGGCAATCAGCCCCAGCATTTT. It encodes CATARGNQPQHF.